This T cell receptor (beta chain) was sequenced for a study of blood T cells in healthy people across ages. Primed by a sample-barcoded 5' primer and a J-beta primer mix, a second PCR proceeded for 7 to 11 cycles. TCRdb passed the 5' RACE reads through MiXCR, listing each CDR3 protein once. The repertoire includes hundreds of thousands of distinct CDR3 sequences, more than 20% of them detected once, and roughly 9% sits in the top ten. This clonotype occurred a few times. CDR3 length: 15 amino acids. V gave up 0 bases and J gave up 6 bases, with 12 bases separating them. Looked up from germline, CDR1 is MNHNS and CDR2 is SASEGT. A further study also used this sample, focusing on T cells of mothers and their children. According to that study: Thymic selection shapes TCR recombination output in related pairs, and it does so similarly in unrelated pairs.

This sequence was found in a boy younger than 18 in good health. Sequenced: blood. The chain couples TRBV6-1 to TRBJ2-1; D might be TRBD2 (5 bases). The CDR3 protein is CASSEARGGLNEQFF. The CDR3 nucleotides are TGTGCCAGCAGTGAAGCGCGAGGCGGACTCAATGAGCAGTTCTTC.